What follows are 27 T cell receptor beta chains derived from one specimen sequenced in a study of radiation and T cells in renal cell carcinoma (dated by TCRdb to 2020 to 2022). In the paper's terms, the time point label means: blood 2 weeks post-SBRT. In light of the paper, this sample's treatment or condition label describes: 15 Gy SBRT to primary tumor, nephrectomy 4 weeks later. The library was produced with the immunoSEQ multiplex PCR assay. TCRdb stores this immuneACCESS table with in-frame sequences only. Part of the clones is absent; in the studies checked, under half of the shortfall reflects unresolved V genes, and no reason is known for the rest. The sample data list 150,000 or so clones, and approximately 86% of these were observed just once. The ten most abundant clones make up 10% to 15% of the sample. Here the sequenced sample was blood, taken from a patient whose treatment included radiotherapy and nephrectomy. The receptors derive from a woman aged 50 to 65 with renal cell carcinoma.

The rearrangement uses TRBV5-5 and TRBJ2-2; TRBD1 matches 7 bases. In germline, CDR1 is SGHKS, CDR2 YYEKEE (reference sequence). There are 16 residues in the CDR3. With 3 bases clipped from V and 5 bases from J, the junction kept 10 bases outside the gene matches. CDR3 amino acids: CASSSTTGYFTGELFF. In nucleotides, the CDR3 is TGTGCCAGCAGCTCTACGACAGGGTATTTTACCGGGGAGCTGTTTTTT.

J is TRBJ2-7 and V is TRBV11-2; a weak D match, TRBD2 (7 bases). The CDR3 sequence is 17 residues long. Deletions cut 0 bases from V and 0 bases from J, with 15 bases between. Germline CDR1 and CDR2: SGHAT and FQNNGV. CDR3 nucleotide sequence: TGTGCCAGCAGCTTAGATGGGGGGGCCCACCTCTCCTACGAGCAGTACTTC. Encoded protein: CASSLDGGAHLSYEQYF.

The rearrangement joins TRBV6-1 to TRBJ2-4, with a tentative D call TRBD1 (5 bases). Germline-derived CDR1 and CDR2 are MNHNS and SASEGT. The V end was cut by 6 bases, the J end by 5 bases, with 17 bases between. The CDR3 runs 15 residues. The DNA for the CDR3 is TGTGCCAGCAGCCGGACGGACATGGGCCAAAACATTCAGTACTTC. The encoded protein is CASSRTDMGQNIQYF.

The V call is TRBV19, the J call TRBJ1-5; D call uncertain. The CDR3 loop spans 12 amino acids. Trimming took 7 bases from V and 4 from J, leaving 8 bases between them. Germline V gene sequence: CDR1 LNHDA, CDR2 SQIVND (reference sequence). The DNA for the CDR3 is TGTGCCAGTAAGAGAGGGAATCAGCCCCAGCATTTT. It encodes CASKRGNQPQHF.

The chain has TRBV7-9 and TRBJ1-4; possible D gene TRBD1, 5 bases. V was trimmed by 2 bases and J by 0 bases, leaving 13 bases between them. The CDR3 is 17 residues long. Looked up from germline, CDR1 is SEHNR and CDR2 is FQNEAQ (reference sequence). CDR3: CASSLFGGVATNEKLFF. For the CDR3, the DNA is TGTGCCAGCAGCTTATTTGGGGGGGTCGCAACTAATGAAAAACTGTTTTTT. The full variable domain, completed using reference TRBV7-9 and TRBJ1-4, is DTGVSQNPRHKITKRGQNVTFRCDPISEHNRLYWYRQTLGQGPEFLTYFQNEAQLEKSRLLSDRFSAERPKGSFSTLEIQRTEQGDSAMYLCASSLFGGVATNEKLFFGSGTQLSVL.

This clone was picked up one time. CDR3 amino acids: CASSEVTVDTEAFF. The CDR3 DNA is TGTGCCAGCAGTGAAGTAACTGTCGACACTGAAGCTTTCTTT. The chain carries TRBV6-1 and TRBJ1-1; D not resolved. The CDR3 contains 14 residues. V lost 1 base and J 3 bases, leaving 9 bases between the germline ends. In germline, CDR1 is MNHNS, CDR2 SASEGT.

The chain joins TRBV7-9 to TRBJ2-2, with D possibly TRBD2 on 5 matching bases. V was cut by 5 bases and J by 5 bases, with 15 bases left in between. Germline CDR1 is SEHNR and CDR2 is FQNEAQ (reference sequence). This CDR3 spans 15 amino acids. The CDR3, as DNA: TGTGCCAGCAGCACATCCCTCGCGGGTACCGGGGAGCTGTTTTTT. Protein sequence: CASSTSLAGTGELFF.

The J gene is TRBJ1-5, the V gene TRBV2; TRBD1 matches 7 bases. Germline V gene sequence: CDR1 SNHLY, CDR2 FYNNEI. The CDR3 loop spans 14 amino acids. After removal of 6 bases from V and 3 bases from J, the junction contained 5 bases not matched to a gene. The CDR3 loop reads CASRGDSLNQPQHF. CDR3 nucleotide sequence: TGTGCCAGCAGGGGGGACAGTCTCAATCAGCCCCAGCATTTT.

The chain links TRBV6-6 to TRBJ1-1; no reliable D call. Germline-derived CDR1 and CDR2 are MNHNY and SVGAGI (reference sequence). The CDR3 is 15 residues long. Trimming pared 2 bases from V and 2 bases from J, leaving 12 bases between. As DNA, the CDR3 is TGTGCCAGCAGTTACAAGGGCGGATCAAACACTGAAGCTTTCTTT. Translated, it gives CASSYKGGSNTEAFF.

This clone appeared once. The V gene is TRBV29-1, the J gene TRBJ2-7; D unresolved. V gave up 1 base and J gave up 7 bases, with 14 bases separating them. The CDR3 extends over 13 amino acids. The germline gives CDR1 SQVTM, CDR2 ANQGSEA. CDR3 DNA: TGCAGCGTTGAAGCCTGGGTCACGGGTGAGCAGTACTTC. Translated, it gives CSVEAWVTGEQYF.

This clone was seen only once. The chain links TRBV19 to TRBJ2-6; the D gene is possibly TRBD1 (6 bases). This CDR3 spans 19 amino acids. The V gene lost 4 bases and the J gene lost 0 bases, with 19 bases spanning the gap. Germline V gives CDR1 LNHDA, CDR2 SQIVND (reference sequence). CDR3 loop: CASSTIQGVPSSGANVLTF. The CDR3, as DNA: TGTGCCAGTAGTACGATACAGGGAGTACCTTCCTCTGGGGCCAACGTCCTGACTTTC.

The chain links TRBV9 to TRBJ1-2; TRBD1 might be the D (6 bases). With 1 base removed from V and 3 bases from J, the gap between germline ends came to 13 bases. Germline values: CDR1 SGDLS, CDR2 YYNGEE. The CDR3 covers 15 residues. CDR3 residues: CASSVKSGVDYGYTF. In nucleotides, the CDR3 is TGTGCCAGCAGCGTAAAGTCAGGGGTTGACTATGGCTACACCTTC.

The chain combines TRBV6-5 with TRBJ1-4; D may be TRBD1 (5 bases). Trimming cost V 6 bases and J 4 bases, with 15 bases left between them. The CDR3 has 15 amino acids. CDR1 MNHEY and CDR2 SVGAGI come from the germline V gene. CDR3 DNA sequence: TGTGCCAGCAGAAACGGGGGGTCTGGTAATGAAAAACTGTTTTTT. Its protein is CASRNGGSGNEKLFF.

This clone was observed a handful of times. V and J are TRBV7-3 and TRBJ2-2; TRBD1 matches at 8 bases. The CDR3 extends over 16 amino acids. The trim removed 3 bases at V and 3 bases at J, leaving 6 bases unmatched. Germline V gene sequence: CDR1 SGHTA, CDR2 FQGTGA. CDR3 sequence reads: CASSFRGQAYTGELFF. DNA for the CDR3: TGTGCCAGCAGCTTCCGGGGACAGGCTTACACCGGGGAGCTGTTTTTT.

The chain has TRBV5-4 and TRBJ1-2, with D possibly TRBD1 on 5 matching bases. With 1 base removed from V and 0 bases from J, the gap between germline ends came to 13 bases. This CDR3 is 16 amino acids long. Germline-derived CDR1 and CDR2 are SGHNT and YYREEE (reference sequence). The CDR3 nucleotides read TGTGCCAGCAGCTTGAACTCGGCAGGGACTAACTATGGCTACACCTTC. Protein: CASSLNSAGTNYGYTF.

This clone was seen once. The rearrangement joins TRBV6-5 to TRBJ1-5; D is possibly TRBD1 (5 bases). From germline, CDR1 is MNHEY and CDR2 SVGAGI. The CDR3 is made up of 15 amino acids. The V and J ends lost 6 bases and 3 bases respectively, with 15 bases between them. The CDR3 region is CASSRGLQDNQPQHF. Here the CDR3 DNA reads TGTGCCAGCAGCCGGGGACTTCAGGACAATCAGCCCCAGCATTTT.

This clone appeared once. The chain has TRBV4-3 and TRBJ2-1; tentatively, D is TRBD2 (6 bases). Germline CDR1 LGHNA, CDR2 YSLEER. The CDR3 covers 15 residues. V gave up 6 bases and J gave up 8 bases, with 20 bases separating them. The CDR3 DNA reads TGCGCCAGCAGTAACGACAGACTAGTGGGCGATGAGCAGTTCTTC. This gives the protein CASSNDRLVGDEQFF.

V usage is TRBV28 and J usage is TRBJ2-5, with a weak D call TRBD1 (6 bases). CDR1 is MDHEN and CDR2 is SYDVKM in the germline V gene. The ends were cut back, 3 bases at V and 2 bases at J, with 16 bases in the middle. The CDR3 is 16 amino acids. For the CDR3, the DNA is TGTGCCAGCAGTTTCGGGCTTGGGGGCTCGCAAGAGACCCAGTACTTC. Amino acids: CASSFGLGGSQETQYF.

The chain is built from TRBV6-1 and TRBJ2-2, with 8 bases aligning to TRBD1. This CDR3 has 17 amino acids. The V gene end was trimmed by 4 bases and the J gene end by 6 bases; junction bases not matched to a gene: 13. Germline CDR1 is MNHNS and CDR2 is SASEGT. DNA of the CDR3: TGTGCCAGCAGTGCAAGACAGGGGATGGGGGGATCCGGGGAGCTGTTTTTT. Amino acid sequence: CASSARQGMGGSGELFF.

CDR3 loop: CASKVEVTGANVLTF. As DNA, the CDR3 is TGCGCCAGCAAGGTAGAGGTGACGGGGGCCAACGTCCTGACTTTC. The chain employs TRBV5-1 and TRBJ2-6; D is ambiguous. Trimming cost V 6 bases and J 4 bases, with 14 bases left between them. This CDR3 region has 15 residues. Per the germline V gene, CDR1 is SGHRS and CDR2 is YFSETQ.

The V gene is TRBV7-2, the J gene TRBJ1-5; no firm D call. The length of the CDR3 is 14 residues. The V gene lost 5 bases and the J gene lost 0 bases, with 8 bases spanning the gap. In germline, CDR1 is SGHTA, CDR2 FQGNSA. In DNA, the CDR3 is TGTGCCAGCAGCCAGACCTATAGCAATCAGCCCCAGCATTTT. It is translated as CASSQTYSNQPQHF.

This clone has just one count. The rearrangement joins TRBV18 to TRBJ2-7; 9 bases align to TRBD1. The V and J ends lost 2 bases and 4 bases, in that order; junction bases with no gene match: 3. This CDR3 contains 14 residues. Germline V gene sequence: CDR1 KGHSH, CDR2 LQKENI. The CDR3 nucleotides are TGTGCCAGCTCACCAGGGACAGGGCCGTACGAGCAGTACTTC. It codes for CASSPGTGPYEQYF.

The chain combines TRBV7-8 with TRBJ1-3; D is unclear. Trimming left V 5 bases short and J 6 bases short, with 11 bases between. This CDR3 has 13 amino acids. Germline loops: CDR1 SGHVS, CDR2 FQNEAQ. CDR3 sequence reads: CASSPSPKNTIYF. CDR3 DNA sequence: TGTGCCAGCAGCCCTAGCCCTAAAAACACCATATATTTT.

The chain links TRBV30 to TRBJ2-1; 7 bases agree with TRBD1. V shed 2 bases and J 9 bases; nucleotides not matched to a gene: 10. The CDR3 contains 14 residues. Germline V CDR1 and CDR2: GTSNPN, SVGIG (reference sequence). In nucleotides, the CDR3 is TGTGCCTGGAGTTACGACAGGGACCGGAGTGAGCAGTTCTTC. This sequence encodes CAWSYDRDRSEQFF.

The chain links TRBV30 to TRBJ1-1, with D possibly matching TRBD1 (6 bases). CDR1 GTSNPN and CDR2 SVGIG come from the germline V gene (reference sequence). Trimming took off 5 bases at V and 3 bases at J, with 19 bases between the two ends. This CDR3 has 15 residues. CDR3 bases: TGTGCCTGGGCCAGGGGTCTCGGGGGCTACACTGAAGCTTTCTTT. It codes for CAWARGLGGYTEAFF.

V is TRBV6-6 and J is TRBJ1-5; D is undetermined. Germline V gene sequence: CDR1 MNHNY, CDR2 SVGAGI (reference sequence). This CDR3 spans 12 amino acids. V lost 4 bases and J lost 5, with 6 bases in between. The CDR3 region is CASSSYDQPQHF. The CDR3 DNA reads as TGTGCCAGCAGTTCCTACGATCAGCCCCAGCATTTT.

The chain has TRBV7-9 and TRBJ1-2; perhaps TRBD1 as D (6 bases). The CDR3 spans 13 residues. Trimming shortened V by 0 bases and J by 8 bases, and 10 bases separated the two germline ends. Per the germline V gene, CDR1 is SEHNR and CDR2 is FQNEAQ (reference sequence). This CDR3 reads CASSLAHRVGYTF. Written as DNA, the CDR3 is TGTGCCAGCAGCTTAGCGCACAGGGTAGGCTACACCTTC.